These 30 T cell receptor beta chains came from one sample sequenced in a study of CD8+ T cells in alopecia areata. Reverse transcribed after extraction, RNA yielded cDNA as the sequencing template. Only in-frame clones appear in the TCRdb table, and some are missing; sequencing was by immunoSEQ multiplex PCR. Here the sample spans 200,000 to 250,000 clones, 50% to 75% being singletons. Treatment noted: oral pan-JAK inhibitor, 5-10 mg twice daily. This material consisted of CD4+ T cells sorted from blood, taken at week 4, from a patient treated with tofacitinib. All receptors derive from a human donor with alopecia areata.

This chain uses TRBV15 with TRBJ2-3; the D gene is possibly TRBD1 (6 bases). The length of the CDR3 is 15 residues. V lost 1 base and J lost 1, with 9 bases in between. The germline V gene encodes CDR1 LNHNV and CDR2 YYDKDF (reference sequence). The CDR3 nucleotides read TGTGCCACCAGCAGAGGACAGGTGGGCACAGATACGCAGTATTTT. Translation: CATSRGQVGTDTQYF. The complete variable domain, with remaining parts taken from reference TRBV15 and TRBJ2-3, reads DAMVIQNPRYQVTQFGKPVTLSCSQTLNHNVMYWYQQKSSQAPKLLFHYYDKDFNNEADTPDNFQSRRPNTSFCFLDIRSPGLGDTAMYLCATSRGQVGTDTQYFGPGTRLTVL.

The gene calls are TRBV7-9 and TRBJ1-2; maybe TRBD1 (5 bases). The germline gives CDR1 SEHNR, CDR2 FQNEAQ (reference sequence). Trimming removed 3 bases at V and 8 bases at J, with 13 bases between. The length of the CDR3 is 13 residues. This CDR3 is CASSFEQAWGYTF. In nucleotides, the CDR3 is TGTGCCAGCAGCTTTGAACAGGCGTGGGGCTACACCTTC.

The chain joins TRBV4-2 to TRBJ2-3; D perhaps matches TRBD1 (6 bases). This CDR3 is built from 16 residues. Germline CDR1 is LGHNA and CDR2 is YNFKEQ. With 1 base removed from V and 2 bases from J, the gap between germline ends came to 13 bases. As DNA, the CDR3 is TGTGCCAGCAGCCAAGTCACAGGGAGCCCCACAGATACGCAGTATTTT. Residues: CASSQVTGSPTDTQYF.

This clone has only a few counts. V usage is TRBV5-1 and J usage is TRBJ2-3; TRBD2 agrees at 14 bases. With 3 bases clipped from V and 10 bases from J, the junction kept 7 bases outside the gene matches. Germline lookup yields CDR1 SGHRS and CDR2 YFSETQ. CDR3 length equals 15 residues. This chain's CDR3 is CASSSGLAGGEPQYF. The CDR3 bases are TGCGCCAGCAGCTCCGGACTAGCGGGGGGCGAACCGCAGTATTTT.

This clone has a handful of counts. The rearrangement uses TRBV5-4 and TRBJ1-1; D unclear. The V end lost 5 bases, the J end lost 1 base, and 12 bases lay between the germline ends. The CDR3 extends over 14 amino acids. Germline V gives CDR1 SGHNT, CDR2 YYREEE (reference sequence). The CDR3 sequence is CASSKGFRNTEAFF. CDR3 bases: TGTGCCAGCAGTAAGGGATTTCGGAACACTGAAGCTTTCTTT.

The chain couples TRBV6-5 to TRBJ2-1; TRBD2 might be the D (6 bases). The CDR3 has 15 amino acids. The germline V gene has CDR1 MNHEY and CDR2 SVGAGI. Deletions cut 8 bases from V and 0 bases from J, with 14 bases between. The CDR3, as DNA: TGTGCCAGCTCTAGCGCCAGGAGCTCCTACAATGAGCAGTTCTTC. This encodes CASSSARSSYNEQFF.

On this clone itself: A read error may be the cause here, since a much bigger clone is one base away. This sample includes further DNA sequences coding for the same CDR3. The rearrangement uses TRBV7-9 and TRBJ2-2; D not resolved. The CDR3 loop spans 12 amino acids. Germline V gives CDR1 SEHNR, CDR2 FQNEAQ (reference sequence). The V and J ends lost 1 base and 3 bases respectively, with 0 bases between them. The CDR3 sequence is CASSLDTGELFF. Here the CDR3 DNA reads TGTGCCAGCAGCTTAGACACCGGGGAGCTGTTTTTT.

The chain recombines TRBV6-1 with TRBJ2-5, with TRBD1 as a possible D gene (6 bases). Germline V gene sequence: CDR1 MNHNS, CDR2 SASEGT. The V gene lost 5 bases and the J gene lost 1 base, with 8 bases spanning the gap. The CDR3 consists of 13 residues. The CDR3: CASSRTVQETQYF. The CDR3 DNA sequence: TGTGCCAGCAGTCGGACAGTCCAAGAGACCCAGTACTTC.

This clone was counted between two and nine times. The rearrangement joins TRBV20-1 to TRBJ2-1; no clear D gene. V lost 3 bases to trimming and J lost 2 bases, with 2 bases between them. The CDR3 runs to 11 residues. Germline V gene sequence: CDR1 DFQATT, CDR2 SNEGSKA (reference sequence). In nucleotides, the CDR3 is TGCAGTGCTAGGACCTACAATGAGCAGTTCTTC. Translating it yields CSARTYNEQFF.

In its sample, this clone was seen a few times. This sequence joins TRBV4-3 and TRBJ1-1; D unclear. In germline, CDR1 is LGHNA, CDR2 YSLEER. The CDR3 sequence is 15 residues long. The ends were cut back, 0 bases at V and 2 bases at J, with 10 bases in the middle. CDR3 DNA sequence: TGCGCCAGCAGCCAAGATATCCGTGACAACACTGAAGCTTTCTTT. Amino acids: CASSQDIRDNTEAFF.

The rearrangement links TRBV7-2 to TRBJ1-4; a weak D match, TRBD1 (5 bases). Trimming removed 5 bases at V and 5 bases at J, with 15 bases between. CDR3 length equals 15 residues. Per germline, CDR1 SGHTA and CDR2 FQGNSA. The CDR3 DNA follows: TGTGCCAGCAGCCCTCGTAGGGGCCGCAATGAAAAACTGTTTTTT. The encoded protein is CASSPRRGRNEKLFF.

The CDR3 region is CASSYGHGGSTDTQYF. The CDR3, as DNA: TGCGCCAGCAGCTACGGACACGGCGGTAGCACAGATACGCAGTATTTT. The genes are TRBV5-1 and TRBJ2-3; possible D gene TRBD1, 5 bases. Looked up from germline, CDR1 is SGHRS and CDR2 is YFSETQ. The CDR3 extends over 16 amino acids. V lost 3 bases, J lost 0 bases, and 14 bases lay in between.

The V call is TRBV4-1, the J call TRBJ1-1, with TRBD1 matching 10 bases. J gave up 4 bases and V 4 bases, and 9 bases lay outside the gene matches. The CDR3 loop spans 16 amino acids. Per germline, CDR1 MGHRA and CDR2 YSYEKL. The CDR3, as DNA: TGCGCCAGCAGCCCTGACAGGGGGCGCGTCGGCACTGAAGCTTTCTTT. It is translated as CASSPDRGRVGTEAFF.

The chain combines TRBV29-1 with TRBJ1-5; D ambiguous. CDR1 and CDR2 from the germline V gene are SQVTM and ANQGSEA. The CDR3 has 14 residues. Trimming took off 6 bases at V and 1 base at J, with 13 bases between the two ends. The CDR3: CSVPPLLSNQPQHF. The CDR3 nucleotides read TGCAGCGTCCCACCCCTACTAAGCAATCAGCCCCAGCATTTT.

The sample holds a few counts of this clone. The CDR3 protein is CSVERGSDEQFF. The CDR3 DNA is TGCAGCGTTGAACGGGGTTCGGATGAGCAGTTCTTC. The genes are TRBV29-1 and TRBJ2-1; the D gene is possibly TRBD2 (5 bases). The V gene's germline CDR1 is SQVTM and CDR2 ANQGSEA. The CDR3 extends over 12 amino acids. Deletions cut 2 bases from V and 8 bases from J, with 10 bases between.

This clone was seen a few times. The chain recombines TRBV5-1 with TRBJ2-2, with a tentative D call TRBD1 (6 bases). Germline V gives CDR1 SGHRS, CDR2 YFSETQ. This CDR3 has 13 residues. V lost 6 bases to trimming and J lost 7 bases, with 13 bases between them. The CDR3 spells CASNPGDGGELFF. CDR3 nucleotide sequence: TGCGCCAGCAATCCAGGGGACGGCGGGGAGCTGTTTTTT.

The CDR3, as DNA: TGTGCCAGCAGTTACTCGCACATTAATTCACCCCTCCACTTT. Translated: CASSYSHINSPLHF. V gene TRBV6-5 combines with J gene TRBJ1-6; D is ambiguous. Germline CDR1 is MNHEY and CDR2 is SVGAGI. There are 14 residues in the CDR3. V lost 0 bases and J 6 bases, leaving 6 bases between the germline ends.

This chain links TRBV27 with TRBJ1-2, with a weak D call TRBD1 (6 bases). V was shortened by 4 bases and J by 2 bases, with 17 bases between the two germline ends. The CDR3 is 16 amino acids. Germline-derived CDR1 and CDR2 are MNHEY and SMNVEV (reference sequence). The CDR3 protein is CASSSRRQARNYGYTF. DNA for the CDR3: TGTGCCAGCAGTTCCCGTCGACAGGCCAGGAACTATGGCTACACCTTC.

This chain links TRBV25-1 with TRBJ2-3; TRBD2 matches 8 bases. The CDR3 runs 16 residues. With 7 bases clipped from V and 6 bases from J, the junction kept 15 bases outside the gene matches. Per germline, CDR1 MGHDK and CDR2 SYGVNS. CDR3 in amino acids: CASKPIERGRRDTQYF. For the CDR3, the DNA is TGTGCCAGCAAGCCCATTGAGCGGGGGAGGAGGGATACGCAGTATTTT.

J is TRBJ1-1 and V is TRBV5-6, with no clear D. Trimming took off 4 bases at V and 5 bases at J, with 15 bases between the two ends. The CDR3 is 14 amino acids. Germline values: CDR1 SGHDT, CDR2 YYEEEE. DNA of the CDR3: TGTGCCAGCAGCACAACAGCCTTGGGGACTGAAGCTTTCTTT. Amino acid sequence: CASSTTALGTEAFF.

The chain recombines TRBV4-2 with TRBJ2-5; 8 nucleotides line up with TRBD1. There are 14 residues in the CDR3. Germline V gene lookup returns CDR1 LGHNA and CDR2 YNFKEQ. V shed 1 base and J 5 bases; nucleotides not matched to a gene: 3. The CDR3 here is CASSQGQGRETQYF. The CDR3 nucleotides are TGTGCCAGCAGCCAAGGACAGGGGAGGGAGACCCAGTACTTC.

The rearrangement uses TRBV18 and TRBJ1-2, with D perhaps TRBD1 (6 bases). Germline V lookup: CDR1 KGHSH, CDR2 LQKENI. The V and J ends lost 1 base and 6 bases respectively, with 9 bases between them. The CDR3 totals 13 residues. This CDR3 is CASSPRAGDGYTF. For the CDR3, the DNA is TGTGCCAGCTCACCACGGGCAGGGGATGGCTACACCTTC.

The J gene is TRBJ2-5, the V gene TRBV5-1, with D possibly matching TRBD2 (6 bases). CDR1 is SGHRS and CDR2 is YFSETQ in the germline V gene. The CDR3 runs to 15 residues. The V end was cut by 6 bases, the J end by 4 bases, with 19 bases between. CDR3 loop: CASKPGLGARETQYF. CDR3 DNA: TGCGCCAGCAAACCGGGACTGGGCGCCCGAGAGACCCAGTACTTC.

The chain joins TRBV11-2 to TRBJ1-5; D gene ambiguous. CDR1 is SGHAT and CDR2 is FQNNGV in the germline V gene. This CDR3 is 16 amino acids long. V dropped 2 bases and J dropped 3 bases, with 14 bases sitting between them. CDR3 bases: TGTGCCAGCAGCTTAAGAAGATCCGCCTTCAATCAGCCCCAGCATTTT. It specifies CASSLRRSAFNQPQHF.

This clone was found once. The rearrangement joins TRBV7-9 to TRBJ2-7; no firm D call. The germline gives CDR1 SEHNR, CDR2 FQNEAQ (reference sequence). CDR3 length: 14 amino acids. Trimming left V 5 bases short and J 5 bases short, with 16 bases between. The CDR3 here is CASSPMTIRNEQYF. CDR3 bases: TGTGCCAGCAGCCCTATGACGATTCGCAACGAGCAGTACTTC.

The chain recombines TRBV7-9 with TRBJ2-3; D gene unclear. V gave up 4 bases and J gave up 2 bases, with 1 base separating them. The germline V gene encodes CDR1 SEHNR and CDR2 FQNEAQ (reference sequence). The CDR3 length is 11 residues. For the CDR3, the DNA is TGTGCCAGCAGCTACACAGATACGCAGTATTTT. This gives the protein CASSYTDTQYF.

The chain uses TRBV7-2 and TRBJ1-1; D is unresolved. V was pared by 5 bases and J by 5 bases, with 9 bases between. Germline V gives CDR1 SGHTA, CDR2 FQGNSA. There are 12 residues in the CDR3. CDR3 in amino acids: CASSRTVTEAFF. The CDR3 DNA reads TGTGCCAGCAGCCGGACGGTTACTGAAGCTTTCTTT. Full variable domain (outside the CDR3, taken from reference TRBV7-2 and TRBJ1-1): GAGVSQSPSNKVTEKGKDVELRCDPISGHTALYWYRQSLGQGLEFLIYFQGNSAPDKSGLPSDRFSAERTGGSVSTLTIQRTQQEDSAVYLCASSRTVTEAFFGQGTRLTVV.

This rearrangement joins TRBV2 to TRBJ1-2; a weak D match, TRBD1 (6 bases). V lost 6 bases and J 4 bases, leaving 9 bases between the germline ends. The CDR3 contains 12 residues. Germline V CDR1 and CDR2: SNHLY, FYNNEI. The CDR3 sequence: CASSPDSYGYTF. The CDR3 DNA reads TGTGCCAGCAGCCCGGACAGCTATGGCTACACCTTC.

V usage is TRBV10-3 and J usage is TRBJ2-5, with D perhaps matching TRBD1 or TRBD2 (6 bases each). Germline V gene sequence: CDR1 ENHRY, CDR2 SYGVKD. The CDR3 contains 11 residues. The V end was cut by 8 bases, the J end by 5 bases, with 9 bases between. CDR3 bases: TGTGCCATCGGAGGGGGGGAGACCCAGTACTTC. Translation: CAIGGGETQYF.

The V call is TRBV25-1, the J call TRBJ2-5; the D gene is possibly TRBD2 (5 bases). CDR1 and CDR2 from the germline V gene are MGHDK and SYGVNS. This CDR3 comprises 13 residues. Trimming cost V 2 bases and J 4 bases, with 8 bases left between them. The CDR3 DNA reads TGTGCCAGCAGTGAAGGGCTAGCAGAGACCCAGTACTTC. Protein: CASSEGLAETQYF.